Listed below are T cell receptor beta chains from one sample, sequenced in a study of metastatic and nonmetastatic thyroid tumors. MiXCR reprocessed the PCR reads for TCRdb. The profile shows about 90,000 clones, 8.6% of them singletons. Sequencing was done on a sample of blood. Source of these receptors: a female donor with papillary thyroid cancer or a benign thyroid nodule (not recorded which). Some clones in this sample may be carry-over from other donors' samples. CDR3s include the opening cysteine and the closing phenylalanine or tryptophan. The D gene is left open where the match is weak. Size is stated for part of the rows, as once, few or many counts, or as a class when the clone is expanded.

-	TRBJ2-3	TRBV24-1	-	TGTGCCACCAGTGATTCTCCCAGAGATACGCAGTATTTT	CATSDSPRDTQYF
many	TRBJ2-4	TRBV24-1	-	TGTGCCACCAGTGATCTCTGGGAAAACATTCAGTACTTC	CATSDLWENIQYF
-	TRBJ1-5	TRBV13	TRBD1	TGTGCCAGCAGCTTAGATCCTACAGGGGGTATCGGTCAGCCCCAGCATTTT	CASSLDPTGGIGQPQHF
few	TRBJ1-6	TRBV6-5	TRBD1	TGTGCCAGCAGTTTCTGGCCGGGACAGGGAAATTCACCCCTCCACTTT	CASSFWPGQGNSPLHF
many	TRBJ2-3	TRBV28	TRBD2	TGTGCCAGCAGTTCTAGCGGGGTGGGCACAGATACGCAGTATTTT	CASSSSGVGTDTQYF
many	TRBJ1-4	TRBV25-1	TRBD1	TGTGCCAGCCAAGGGACAGGGGGTGAAAAACTGTTTTTT	CASQGTGGEKLFF
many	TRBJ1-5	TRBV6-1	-	TGTGCCAGCAGTGGTTTTTCAGACAGGAGCAATCAGCCCCAGCATTTT	CASSGFSDRSNQPQHF
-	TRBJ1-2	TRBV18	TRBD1	TGTGCCAGCTCACCACAGGGGGCGCGAGGCTACACCTTC	CASSPQGARGYTF
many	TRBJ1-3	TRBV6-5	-	TGTGCCAGCAGTTACTCACAGACACTCTCTGGAAACACCATATATTTT	CASSYSQTLSGNTIYF
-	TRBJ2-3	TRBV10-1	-	TGCGCCAGCAGTGAGTCGAGCAAAGCAGATACGCAGTATTTT	CASSESSKADTQYF
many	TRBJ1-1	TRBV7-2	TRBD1	TGTGCCAGCAGCCACCCGGGACAGGGGATAACTGAAGCTTTCTTT	CASSHPGQGITEAFF
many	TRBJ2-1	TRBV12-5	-	TGTGCTAGTGGTTTGGTGGGTTCGAGGAATGAGCAGTTCTTC	CASGLVGSRNEQFF
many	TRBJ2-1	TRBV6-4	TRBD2	TGTGCCAGCAGTCTAGTAGCGGGGCAACACAATGAGCAGTTCTTC	CASSLVAGQHNEQFF
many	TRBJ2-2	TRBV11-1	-	TGTGCCAGCAGCTCCCTACGGGACCCGAACACCGGGGAGCTGTTTTTT	CASSSLRDPNTGELFF
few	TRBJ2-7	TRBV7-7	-	TGTGCTAGCAGCTTCCGTCCCCAGGAAGAGCAGTACTTC	CASSFRPQEEQYF
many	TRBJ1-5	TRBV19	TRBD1	TGTGCCAGTAGTCGACAGGGAGGTCAGCCCCAGCATTTT	CASSRQGGQPQHF
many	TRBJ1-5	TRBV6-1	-	TGTGCCAGCAGTGAATCATACATGAACGAATATCAGCCCCAGCATTTT	CASSESYMNEYQPQHF
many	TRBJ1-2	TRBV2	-	TGTGCCAGCAGTGTGCAAGGGGCAAGTGGCTACACCTTC	CASSVQGASGYTF
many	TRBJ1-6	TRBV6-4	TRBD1	TGTGCCAGCAGTGAACGGACAGGTGGCTCACCCCTCCACTTT	CASSERTGGSPLHF
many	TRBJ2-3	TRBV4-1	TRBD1	TGCGCCAGCAGCAAAGAAGGCCAGGGGGACACAGATACGCAGTATTTT	CASSKEGQGDTDTQYF